The 25 T cell receptor beta chains given below trace back to one sample, sequenced in a study of shared clonotypes between healthy human individuals. Data came from immunoSEQ multiplex PCR; TCRdb stores just in-frame clones and leaves some out. The sample has millions of clones, more than 90% seen once; the top ten hold more than 0.12%. Sequencing input: naive CD4+ T cells sorted from blood. The subset here: CD45RA+ positively selected. All receptors come from a man aged 18 to 30 in good health.

J is TRBJ2-1 and V is TRBV30; 12 bases match TRBD2. CDR1 and CDR2 from the germline V gene are GTSNPN and SVGIG (reference sequence). CDR3 length equals 20 residues. V gave up 5 bases and J gave up 0 bases; unmatched junction bases: 17. The CDR3 DNA sequence: TGTGCCTGGGACCTAGCGGGAGGGCTCACCTTAATGAGCTCCTACAATGAGCAGTTCTTC. Encoded protein: CAWDLAGGLTLMSSYNEQFF.

As to this clone: Germline is not matched at one junction end, which may reflect a read error. This sequence joins TRBV7-7 and TRBJ2-2; 8 bases line up with TRBD1. The germline V gene encodes CDR1 SSHAT and CDR2 FNYEAQ (reference sequence). The CDR3 runs to 14 residues. The CDR3 bases are TGTGCTAGCAGCCCAGACAGGGGCACCGGGGAGCTGTTTTTT. This gives the protein CASSPDRGTGELFF.

The chain links TRBV7-2 to TRBJ2-7; a weak D match, TRBD1 (5 bases). V was clipped by 5 bases and J by 7 bases, with 12 bases between them. CDR3 length: 12 amino acids. Germline CDR1 reads SGHTA; CDR2 reads FQGNSA. CDR3 protein: CASSPQGKEQYF. CDR3 nucleotides: TGTGCCAGCAGCCCTCAGGGTAAAGAGCAGTACTTC.

About this clone: The sample contains more than one DNA sequence encoding this CDR3. V is TRBV9 and J is TRBJ2-3; D remains unclear. This CDR3 spans 14 amino acids. V gave up 0 bases and J gave up 0 bases, with 5 bases separating them. Germline CDR1 is SGDLS and CDR2 is YYNGEE. In nucleotides, the CDR3 is TGTGCCAGCAGCGTAGAGGGAAGCACAGATACGCAGTATTTT. Its translation is CASSVEGSTDTQYF. The entire variable domain, with the rest obtained from reference TRBV9 and TRBJ2-3, is as follows: DSGVTQTPKHLITATGQRVTLRCSPRSGDLSVYWYQQSLDQGLQFLIQYYNGEERAKGNILERFSAQQFPDLHSELNLSSLELGDSALYFCASSVEGSTDTQYFGPGTRLTVL.

The CDR3: CASSFTWTGVREKLFF. In DNA form, the CDR3 reads TGTGCCAGCAGCTTTACCTGGACAGGGGTTCGTGAAAAACTGTTTTTT. The gene calls are TRBV11-2 and TRBJ1-4; TRBD1 matches 9 bases. The CDR3 is 16 residues long. V trimming: 3 bases; J trimming: 7 bases; junction bases outside the gene matches: 9. Germline-derived CDR1 and CDR2 are SGHAT and FQNNGV.

This chain joins TRBV15 and TRBJ2-6; possibly TRBD1 or TRBD2 for D (6 bases each). The CDR3 loop spans 18 amino acids. Trimming stripped 1 base from V and 0 bases from J, with 13 bases between. Germline-derived CDR1 and CDR2 are LNHNV and YYDKDF (reference sequence). DNA for the CDR3: TGTGCCACCAGCAGAGGAGTGTGGGGGGCCTCTGGGGCCAACGTCCTGACTTTC. Translating gives CATSRGVWGASGANVLTF.

In its sample, this clone was seen a few times. The genes are TRBV19 and TRBJ2-7; D remains unclear. This CDR3 comprises 13 residues. The V gene's germline CDR1 is LNHDA and CDR2 SQIVND (reference sequence). Trimming left V 7 bases short and J 0 bases short, with 10 bases between. The CDR3 coding sequence is TGTGCCAGTATCAGTTCCGTCTCCTACGAGCAGTACTTC. Translation: CASISSVSYEQYF.

The J gene is TRBJ1-4, the V gene TRBV5-8; TRBD1 agrees at 9 bases. The V gene end was trimmed by 2 bases and the J gene end by 8 bases; junction bases not matched to a gene: 4. Germline V CDR1 and CDR2: SGHTS, YDEGEE. The CDR3 runs 14 residues. The CDR3, as DNA: TGTGCCAGCAGCTTTCCCGGGACAGGGGAAAAACTGTTTTTT. Encoded protein: CASSFPGTGEKLFF. The whole variable domain, filled in from reference TRBV5-8 and TRBJ1-4, reads EAGVTQSPTHLIKTRGQQATLRCSPISGHTSVYWYQQALGLGLQFLLWYDEGEERNRGNFPPRFSGRQFPNYSSELNVNALELEDSALYLCASSFPGTGEKLFFGSGTQLSVL.

V gene TRBV10-3 combines with J gene TRBJ2-7; 7 bases line up with TRBD2. The CDR3 consists of 13 residues. Germline V gene sequence: CDR1 ENHRY, CDR2 SYGVKD. The J segment lost 1 base and the V segment lost 10 bases, leaving 7 bases of the junction unmatched. The CDR3 protein is CATQGGPSYEQYF. The CDR3 nucleotides read TGTGCCACCCAGGGAGGGCCGTCCTACGAGCAGTACTTC.

In the case of this clone: Other DNA sequences within the sample encode an identical CDR3. This chain uses TRBV15 with TRBJ1-5; D is uncertain. V dropped 0 bases and J dropped 3 bases, with 6 bases sitting between them. CDR1 and CDR2 from the germline V gene are LNHNV and YYDKDF (reference sequence). The CDR3 sequence is 14 residues long. CDR3 sequence: CATSRDTLNQPQHF. DNA of the CDR3: TGTGCCACCAGCAGAGACACCCTCAATCAGCCCCAGCATTTT.

The chain uses TRBV10-3 and TRBJ2-7; D ambiguous. This CDR3 region has 13 residues. The V and J ends lost 11 bases and 4 bases respectively, with 18 bases between them. Per the germline V gene, CDR1 is ENHRY and CDR2 is SYGVKD. The CDR3 reads CALAPGRGYEQYF. The CDR3 coding sequence is TGTGCCCTCGCCCCGGGTCGAGGTTACGAGCAGTACTTC.

This rearrangement joins TRBV6-6 to TRBJ1-2; D is possibly TRBD1 (5 bases). The V gene's germline CDR1 is MNHNY and CDR2 SVGAGI (reference sequence). Trimming left V 5 bases short and J 4 bases short, with 17 bases between. The CDR3 runs to 15 residues. DNA for the CDR3: TGTGCCAGCAGTCAAAAGGGGCGCCACTTCTATGGCTACACCTTC. The encoded protein is CASSQKGRHFYGYTF.

The chain employs TRBV19 and TRBJ1-3; no reliable D call. The V and J ends lost 7 bases and 0 bases respectively, with 13 bases between them. The CDR3 covers 15 residues. Germline V CDR1 and CDR2: LNHDA, SQIVND (reference sequence). CDR3 DNA sequence: TGTGCCAGTATTGGAGCAGAAGGCTCTGGAAACACCATATATTTT. Translation: CASIGAEGSGNTIYF. Full variable domain (remainder filled in from reference TRBV19 and TRBJ1-3): DGGITQSPKYLFRKEGQNVTLSCEQNLNHDAMYWYRQDPGQGLRLIYYSQIVNDFQKGDIAEGYSVSREKKESFPLTVTSAQKNPTAFYLCASIGAEGSGNTIYFGEGSWLTVV.

The J gene is TRBJ1-5, the V gene TRBV7-9; perhaps TRBD1 as D (5 bases). Trimming removed 7 bases from V and 2 bases from J, with 9 bases in between. This CDR3 contains 13 residues. From germline, CDR1 is SEHNR and CDR2 FQNEAQ (reference sequence). CDR3 loop: CASTTGGNQPQHF. The DNA for the CDR3 is TGTGCCAGCACAACGGGGGGCAATCAGCCCCAGCATTTT.

V is TRBV18 and J is TRBJ2-3; possibly TRBD1 for D (6 bases). CDR3 length: 15 amino acids. V lost 6 bases and J lost 0, with 13 bases in between. Germline V gene lookup returns CDR1 KGHSH and CDR2 LQKENI. CDR3 amino acids: CASSHRDPSTDTQYF. The CDR3 DNA is TGTGCCAGCTCCCACAGGGATCCTAGCACAGATACGCAGTATTTT.

V gene TRBV5-1 combines with J gene TRBJ1-2; perhaps TRBD1 as D (5 bases). V shed 1 base and J shed 8 bases, with 18 bases lying between them. Germline V CDR1 and CDR2: SGHRS, YFSETQ. The CDR3 consists of 15 residues. CDR3 loop: CASSLPRGLGLGYTF. CDR3 coding DNA: TGCGCCAGCAGCTTGCCGAGGGGACTGGGGCTGGGCTACACCTTC.

The chain is built from TRBV5-1 and TRBJ2-3; 11 nucleotides match TRBD1. Germline CDR1 and CDR2: SGHRS and YFSETQ. V lost 4 bases to trimming and J lost 4 bases; unmatched junction nucleotides: 5. The CDR3 extends over 15 amino acids. This chain's CDR3 is CASSRGQGASDTQYF. CDR3 nucleotides: TGCGCCAGCAGCCGAGGACAGGGGGCGTCAGATACGCAGTATTTT.

A word on this clone: Other nucleotide sequences from this sample produce the same CDR3. V gene TRBV30 combines with J gene TRBJ1-1; D call uncertain. Germline V gene lookup returns CDR1 GTSNPN and CDR2 SVGIG (reference sequence). Between the trimmed V and J ends, which lost 3 bases and 1 base, there was a span of 3 bases. The CDR3 sequence is 11 residues long. The DNA of the CDR3 is TGTGCCTGGAGAGCGAACACTGAAGCTTTCTTT. Protein: CAWRANTEAFF.

The chain carries TRBV30 and TRBJ2-7, with no clear D. The CDR3 has 12 amino acids. In germline, CDR1 is GTSNPN, CDR2 SVGIG (reference sequence). Trimming removed 1 base from V and 5 bases from J, with 9 bases in between. CDR3 sequence reads: CAWSGTPHEQYF. The CDR3 region has the DNA TGTGCCTGGAGTGGCACCCCCCACGAGCAGTACTTC.

V is TRBV23-1 and J is TRBJ2-7; 7 nucleotides align to TRBD2. Being an ORF, TRBV23-1 has a function that is uncertain. CDR3 size: 13 residues. V gave up 3 bases and J gave up 3 bases; unmatched junction bases: 2. CDR3: CASSHPSGYEQYF. The CDR3 DNA follows: TGCGCCAGCAGTCATCCTAGCGGCTACGAGCAGTACTTC.

CDR3 protein: CASSRGTENTGELFF. CDR3 nucleotide sequence: TGTGCCAGCAGCCGCGGGACAGAGAACACCGGGGAGCTGTTTTTT. This chain links TRBV6-5 with TRBJ2-2, with D possibly matching TRBD1 (7 bases). Germline V gives CDR1 MNHEY, CDR2 SVGAGI. The CDR3 length is 15 residues. The V and J ends lost 6 bases and 1 base respectively, with 12 bases between them.

The rearrangement joins TRBV5-1 to TRBJ1-3, with TRBD1 as a possible D gene (5 bases). This CDR3 is built from 16 residues. V shed 3 bases and J shed 0 bases, with 13 bases lying between them. Per germline, CDR1 SGHRS and CDR2 YFSETQ. The CDR3 coding sequence is TGCGCCAGCAGCTCGGGGACTTCCAACTCTGGAAACACCATATATTTT. This sequence encodes CASSSGTSNSGNTIYF.

The chain carries TRBV5-1 and TRBJ2-3; D might be TRBD2 (6 bases). The CDR3 loop spans 15 amino acids. The germline V gene encodes CDR1 SGHRS and CDR2 YFSETQ. Deletions cut 4 bases from V and 0 bases from J, with 12 bases between. CDR3 in amino acids: CASSADGTSTDTQYF. The CDR3 DNA reads as TGCGCCAGCAGCGCAGATGGGACTAGCACAGATACGCAGTATTTT.

This chain uses TRBV13 with TRBJ2-2, with 9 bases identical to TRBD1. The J segment lost 5 bases and the V segment lost 5 bases, leaving 3 bases of the junction unmatched. Germline CDR1 and CDR2: PRHDT and FYEKMQ (reference sequence). CDR3 size: 14 residues. The CDR3 DNA sequence: TGTGCCAGCAGCAACGGACAGGGGACCGGGGAGCTGTTTTTT. Its protein is CASSNGQGTGELFF.

In the case of this clone: Within the sample, other DNA sequences also encode this same CDR3. This sequence joins TRBV10-3 and TRBJ1-1, with a possible D match to TRBD1 (6 bases). Between the trimmed V and J ends, which lost 8 bases and 4 bases, there was a span of 11 bases. CDR3 length: 12 amino acids. Germline-derived CDR1 and CDR2 are ENHRY and SYGVKD. The CDR3 sequence: CAIGQGFTEAFF. CDR3 DNA: TGTGCCATCGGGCAGGGGTTCACTGAAGCTTTCTTT.